The 12 T cell receptor beta chains listed next were all sequenced from one sample in a study of T cells after yellow fever vaccination. TCRdb re-called the 5' RACE reads through MiXCR, storing one row per CDR3 protein. The sample consists of 55,000 to 70,000 distinct CDR3 sequences, approximately 7% of them appearing once. Sequenced material: CD8+ T cells sorted from PBMCs, taken about 49 days after the first yellow fever vaccination. Receptors were obtained from a man in his late teens or twenties who received the YFV17D yellow fever vaccine.

This clonotype has a count of ten or more. The chain couples TRBV6-5 to TRBJ2-5; 7 nucleotides match TRBD1. After removal of 0 bases from V and 4 bases from J, the junction contained 5 bases not matched to a gene. Germline V CDR1 and CDR2: MNHEY, SVGAGI. The CDR3 is made up of 15 amino acids. Here the CDR3 reads CASSYSRGLGETQYF. The CDR3, as DNA: TGTGCCAGCAGTTACTCGAGGGGGCTAGGAGAGACCCAGTACTTC.

Ten or more counts support this clonotype. The gene calls are TRBV4-1 and TRBJ2-1; TRBD2 agrees at 12 bases. CDR3 size: 16 residues. V gave up 1 base and J gave up 7 bases; unmatched junction bases: 5. Germline-derived CDR1 and CDR2 are MGHRA and YSYEKL. The CDR3 protein is CASSQGTSGGPNEQFF. The CDR3 bases are TGCGCCAGCAGCCAAGGAACTAGCGGGGGGCCGAATGAGCAGTTCTTC.

Only one count was recorded for this clonotype. This is likely a read error, given that the CDR3 carries no conserved phenylalanine or tryptophan at its end. The V gene is TRBV28, the J gene TRBJ2-5; D is perhaps TRBD1 (5 bases). Germline values: CDR1 MDHEN, CDR2 SYDVKM. CDR3 length: 14 residues. V dropped 5 bases and J dropped 4 bases, with 14 bases sitting between them. The CDR3 sequence is CASSPRTRGETQYL. In nucleotides, the CDR3 is TGTGCCAGCAGTCCGCGGACAAGGGGAGAGACCCAGTACTTA.

This clonotype was seen repeatedly, ten times or more. The chain recombines TRBV3-1 with TRBJ2-7; D possibly uses TRBD1 or TRBD2 (5 bases each). Germline CDR1 reads LGHDT; CDR2 reads YNNKEL (reference sequence). The CDR3 runs 14 residues. Trimming stripped 1 base from V and 0 bases from J, with 7 bases between. The CDR3 sequence is CASSQAGLSYEQYV. As DNA, the CDR3 is TGTGCCAGCAGCCAAGCGGGGCTCTCCTACGAGCAGTACGTC.

This clonotype came up a few times. This chain connects TRBV7-8 to TRBJ2-1; 8 bases are a match to TRBD2. After removal of 5 bases from V and 6 bases from J, the junction contained 12 bases not matched to a gene. The CDR3 totals 16 residues. Germline CDR1 and CDR2: SGHVS and FQNEAQ. The CDR3 DNA reads as TGTGCCAGCAGCCCCCTGGCGGGGGGCCCAGTCAATGAGCAGTTCTTC. This sequence encodes CASSPLAGGPVNEQFF.

This clonotype was observed at least ten times. The rearrangement joins TRBV6-5 to TRBJ2-3, with D uncertain. With 3 bases removed from V and 1 base from J, the gap between germline ends came to 8 bases. From germline, CDR1 is MNHEY and CDR2 SVGAGI. CDR3 size: 14 residues. The CDR3 region is CASSYSSGTDTQYF. CDR3 DNA sequence: TGTGCCAGCAGTTATTCCTCTGGCACAGATACGCAGTATTTT.

This clonotype was found many times. The J gene is TRBJ2-2, the V gene TRBV27; D unresolved. The germline CDR1 and CDR2 sequences are MNHEY and SMNVEV (reference sequence). CDR3 size: 15 residues. V was pared by 0 bases and J by 7 bases, with 12 bases between. Written as DNA, the CDR3 is TGTGCCAGCAGTTTATCTCCCCCGGGTGGCGGGGAGCTGTTTTTT. Amino acid sequence: CASSLSPPGGGELFF.

This clonotype was found many times. The chain is built from TRBV5-6 and TRBJ2-7; D is unclear. Germline V gene data show CDR1 as SGHDT and CDR2 as YYEEEE. There are 13 residues in the CDR3. Trimming cost V 0 bases and J 0 bases, with 4 bases left between them. CDR3 amino acids: CASSLGSSYEQYF. The CDR3 bases are TGTGCCAGCAGCTTGGGCTCCTCCTACGAGCAGTACTTC.

The gene calls are TRBV5-1 and TRBJ2-2, with D possibly matching TRBD1 (6 bases). The CDR3 sequence is 15 residues long. Germline CDR1 is SGHRS and CDR2 is YFSETQ. V shed 2 bases and J shed 7 bases, with 15 bases lying between them. The DNA of the CDR3 is TGCGCCAGCAGCTTCGGGACAACCACCCTCGGGGAGCTGTTTTTT. It codes for CASSFGTTTLGELFF.

Comment on this clonotype: Just one base apart from a much larger clone, this may be a read error. Without the conserved terminal phenylalanine or tryptophan, this CDR3 likely stems from a read error. For the CDR3, the DNA is TGTGCCAGCAGCGGACAGGGACAGGGCTTCACTGAAGCTTTCCTT. It encodes CASSGQGQGFTEAFL. The chain couples TRBV13 to TRBJ1-1; 9 bases align to TRBD1. The CDR3 loop spans 15 amino acids. The germline gives CDR1 PRHDT, CDR2 FYEKMQ (reference sequence). V lost 5 bases, J lost 4 bases, and 8 bases stayed unmatched.

This clonotype has ten or more counts. The J gene is TRBJ2-1, the V gene TRBV9, with TRBD2 identical over 8 bases. V trimming: 2 bases; J trimming: 4 bases; junction bases outside the gene matches: 5. This CDR3 spans 15 amino acids. CDR1 SGDLS and CDR2 YYNGEE come from the germline V gene. The CDR3 is CASSVGSGDYNEQFF. In DNA form, the CDR3 reads TGTGCCAGCAGCGTGGGTAGCGGGGATTACAATGAGCAGTTCTTC.

This clonotype was counted many times. The rearrangement uses TRBV2 and TRBJ1-1, with D hard to call. V shed 1 base and J shed 1 base, with 4 bases lying between them. Germline CDR1 reads SNHLY; CDR2 reads FYNNEI. The CDR3 loop spans 13 amino acids. The CDR3 nucleotides read TGTGCCAGCAGTGAAGGACCGAACACTGAAGCTTTCTTT. Translating gives CASSEGPNTEAFF.